This is a list of T cell receptor beta chains from one sample in a study of persistence of HIV-infected CD4 T cells. Their target antigens are unknown. Sequenced by immunoSEQ multiplex PCR; TCRdb stores in-frame clones only, minus some. The table shows around 48,000 clones, with approximately 72% occurring only once. The sequencing here drew on CD4+ T cells sorted from PBMCs after approximately 19-hour stimulation, taken from a patient who received antiretroviral therapy. The receptors shown here come from an adult man with HIV who was CMV-seropositive. Each CDR3 is given with its conserved first and last residue. D genes are given only for firm matches. Only part of the rows carry a size: once, few, many, or a class if the clone is expanded.

v_call: TRBV19; clone_size: few; j_call: TRBJ1-5; d_call: NA; cdr3_nt: TGTGCCAGTAGCCCTTCTAGTGGCAATCAGCCCCAGCATTTT; cdr3_aa: CASSPSSGNQPQHF
v_call: TRBV5-1; clone_size: NA; j_call: TRBJ1-2; d_call: NA; cdr3_nt: TGCGCCAGCAGCTTGGAGTGGGCGTCGACGAACTATGGCTACACCTTC; cdr3_aa: CASSLEWASTNYGYTF
v_call: TRBV2; clone_size: NA; j_call: TRBJ2-6; d_call: NA; cdr3_nt: TGTGCCAGCGGGGACGCAAGCTCTGGGGCCAACGTCCTGACTTTC; cdr3_aa: CASGDASSGANVLTF
v_call: TRBV4-3; clone_size: NA; j_call: TRBJ2-2; d_call: TRBD2; cdr3_nt: TGCGCCAGCAGCCCCCGCGGGGCGGGAGATGCGACCGGGGAGCTGTTTTTT; cdr3_aa: CASSPRGAGDATGELFF
v_call: TRBV19; clone_size: NA; j_call: TRBJ2-2; d_call: NA; cdr3_nt: TGTGCCAGTAGCCCGAGGACTATCAACACCGGGGAGCTGTTTTTT; cdr3_aa: CASSPRTINTGELFF
v_call: TRBV4-2; clone_size: few; j_call: TRBJ2-2; d_call: NA; cdr3_nt: TGTGCCAGCAGCCAAGATACCAAGCGTAGGGACACCGGGGAGCTGTTTTTT; cdr3_aa: CASSQDTKRRDTGELFF
v_call: TRBV5-5; clone_size: once; j_call: TRBJ2-7; d_call: NA; cdr3_nt: TGTGCCAGCAGCTTGACTGGTAGAAGTCAATACGAGCAGTACTTC; cdr3_aa: CASSLTGRSQYEQYF
v_call: TRBV4-2; clone_size: NA; j_call: TRBJ1-5; d_call: NA; cdr3_nt: TGTGCCAGCAGCCAAGATTCTGGCCATGTTAGCAATCAGCCCCAGCATTTT; cdr3_aa: CASSQDSGHVSNQPQHF
v_call: TRBV5-1; clone_size: NA; j_call: TRBJ2-2; d_call: NA; cdr3_nt: TGCGCCAGCAGCCCCCCGCCTACCGCGAACACCGGGGAGCTGTTTTTT; cdr3_aa: CASSPPPTANTGELFF
v_call: TRBV30; clone_size: NA; j_call: TRBJ2-7; d_call: NA; cdr3_nt: TGTGCCTGGAGTAAACTCGTCGAGCAGTACTTC; cdr3_aa: CAWSKLVEQYF
v_call: TRBV24-1; clone_size: NA; j_call: TRBJ1-1; d_call: NA; cdr3_nt: TGTGCCACCAGCTTCCCCTCGTTTATGGACACAGGTGTTGTGAACACTGAAGCTTTCTTT; cdr3_aa: CATSFPSFMDTGVVNTEAFF
v_call: TRBV29-1; clone_size: NA; j_call: TRBJ2-2; d_call: TRBD2; cdr3_nt: TGCAGCGTTGTGGTTAGCGGGATGAACACCGGGGAGCTGTTTTTT; cdr3_aa: CSVVVSGMNTGELFF
v_call: TRBV2; clone_size: NA; j_call: TRBJ2-2; d_call: NA; cdr3_nt: TGTGCCAGCAGTGAAGGGGGCGGGGGCCCCGCGAACACCGGGGAGCTGTTTTTT; cdr3_aa: CASSEGGGGPANTGELFF
v_call: TRBV24-1; clone_size: NA; j_call: TRBJ2-1; d_call: NA; cdr3_nt: TGTGCCACCAGTGATTCAGCTAGTTGGTTCAATGAGCAGTTCTTC; cdr3_aa: CATSDSASWFNEQFF
v_call: TRBV10-3; clone_size: NA; j_call: TRBJ1-5; d_call: NA; cdr3_nt: TGTGCCATCAGTGAGTCCAAGGGGAGCAATCAGCCCCAGCATTTT; cdr3_aa: CAISESKGSNQPQHF
v_call: TRBV7-2; clone_size: NA; j_call: TRBJ2-3; d_call: TRBD2; cdr3_nt: TGTGCCAGCAGCTATACTAGCGGGGGGAGAGATACGCAGTATTTT; cdr3_aa: CASSYTSGGRDTQYF
v_call: TRBV6-4; clone_size: NA; j_call: TRBJ2-1; d_call: NA; cdr3_nt: TGTGCCAGCAGCGACACGACTGGCGTCGTCCACAATGAGCAGTTCTTC; cdr3_aa: CASSDTTGVVHNEQFF
v_call: TRBV23-1; clone_size: NA; j_call: TRBJ1-5; d_call: TRBD1; cdr3_nt: TGCGCCAGCAGTCAATCCAGGGACAGGGATAGCAATCAGCCCCAGCATTTT; cdr3_aa: CASSQSRDRDSNQPQHF
v_call: TRBV21-1; clone_size: NA; j_call: TRBJ1-3; d_call: NA; cdr3_nt: TGTGCCAGCAGCAAAGCTTTAAGGGTGAATGGAAACACCATATATTTT; cdr3_aa: CASSKALRVNGNTIYF
v_call: TRBV27; clone_size: NA; j_call: TRBJ1-6; d_call: NA; cdr3_nt: TGTGCCAGCAGTTTATCGACCAGGGGAATAAATAATTCACCCCTCCACTTT; cdr3_aa: CASSLSTRGINNSPLHF
v_call: TRBV30; clone_size: few; j_call: TRBJ1-6; d_call: TRBD1; cdr3_nt: TGTGCCTGGAGTAGGGACAGCAATTCACCCCTCCACTTT; cdr3_aa: CAWSRDSNSPLHF
v_call: TRBV18; clone_size: NA; j_call: TRBJ2-7; d_call: NA; cdr3_nt: TGTGCCAGCTCACTCGTATTCAGGTCGCAGGACCCTTACGAGCAGTACTTC; cdr3_aa: CASSLVFRSQDPYEQYF
v_call: TRBV4-3; clone_size: NA; j_call: TRBJ2-2; d_call: NA; cdr3_nt: TGCGCCAGCAGCCAAGCAATGGGGGCGCCGAACACCGGGGAGCTGTTTTTT; cdr3_aa: CASSQAMGAPNTGELFF
v_call: TRBV7-8; clone_size: medium-sized; j_call: TRBJ2-1; d_call: NA; cdr3_nt: TGTGCCAGCAGCTTAATCGCGGGTACTGAGCAGTTCTTC; cdr3_aa: CASSLIAGTEQFF
v_call: TRBV29-1; clone_size: once; j_call: TRBJ2-7; d_call: TRBD2; cdr3_nt: TGCAGCGCTAAACTAGCGGGGCGGTACGAGCAGTACTTC; cdr3_aa: CSAKLAGRYEQYF
v_call: TRBV6-5; clone_size: NA; j_call: TRBJ1-1; d_call: NA; cdr3_nt: TGTGCCAGCAGTTACTCAAAGGGGACATTTGAAGCTTTCTTT; cdr3_aa: CASSYSKGTFEAFF